Each of the 30 T cell receptor beta chains below was sequenced from the same sample in a study of cytotoxic CD8 clonotypes in ibrutinib-treated CLL. Some clones are missing from TCRdb's copy, which holds only in-frame ones; the method was immunoSEQ multiplex PCR. The repertoire holds about 49,000 clones, with approximately 50% as singletons. The material sequenced was PBMCs, taken after 12 months of ibrutinib treatment. The receptors derive from a human donor with chronic lymphocytic leukemia.

This clone has more than one count but fewer than ten. V and J are TRBV28 and TRBJ1-1; TRBD1 might be the D (5 bases). This CDR3 is built from 12 residues. The V gene's germline CDR1 is MDHEN and CDR2 SYDVKM. The V end lost 7 bases, the J end lost 6 bases, and 12 bases lay between the germline ends. CDR3 nucleotides: TGTGCCAGCAACCCGTTAGGGGCTGAAGCTTTCTTT. This sequence encodes CASNPLGAEAFF.

The chain joins TRBV5-1 to TRBJ1-4, with TRBD1 as a possible D gene (5 bases). CDR1 and CDR2 from the germline V gene are SGHRS and YFSETQ. Trimming pared 2 bases from V and 3 bases from J, leaving 8 bases between. This CDR3 is 14 amino acids long. As DNA, the CDR3 is TGCGCCAGCAGCTTAGGGGCCCCTAATGAAAAACTGTTTTTT. Translated: CASSLGAPNEKLFF.

The rearrangement uses TRBV27 and TRBJ1-1; D unclear. Deletions cut 2 bases from V and 1 base from J, with 14 bases between. The CDR3 totals 16 residues. Germline V lookup: CDR1 MNHEY, CDR2 SMNVEV (reference sequence). The CDR3 sequence: CASSLNRVRTNTEAFF. In nucleotides, the CDR3 is TGTGCCAGCAGTTTAAATCGAGTCAGGACGAACACTGAAGCTTTCTTT.

The genes are TRBV18 and TRBJ1-2; 7 nucleotides match TRBD1. Germline assignment: CDR1 KGHSH and CDR2 LQKENI. The CDR3 length is 15 residues. V lost 5 bases, J lost 1 base, and 7 bases stayed unmatched. The CDR3 reads CASSSRDSLNYGYTF. Here the CDR3 DNA reads TGTGCCAGCTCATCCCGGGACAGCCTTAACTATGGCTACACCTTC.

CDR3 region: CSVGSGTQSYGYTF. DNA for the CDR3: TGCAGCGTAGGTTCCGGGACCCAGAGCTATGGCTACACCTTC. The V gene is TRBV29-1, the J gene TRBJ1-2; D possibly corresponds to TRBD1 (5 bases). Germline V gene data show CDR1 as SQVTM and CDR2 as ANQGSEA. The CDR3 extends over 14 amino acids. V was clipped by 6 bases and J by 4 bases, with 18 bases between them.

The chain is built from TRBV10-3 and TRBJ1-6; TRBD1 aligns across 8 bases. Trimming removed 7 bases from V and 7 bases from J; junction bases left unmatched: 9. Per germline, CDR1 ENHRY and CDR2 SYGVKD. The CDR3 loop spans 15 amino acids. The CDR3 spells CAIKQTGEGNSPLHF. As DNA, the CDR3 is TGTGCCATCAAACAGACAGGGGAAGGCAATTCACCCCTCCACTTT.

This clone came up a few times. The CDR3 region is CAWSVNEAYEQYF. DNA for the CDR3: TGTGCCTGGAGTGTAAACGAAGCCTACGAGCAGTACTTC. The rearrangement uses TRBV30 and TRBJ2-7; D gene uncertain. V lost 0 bases and J lost 2, with 8 bases in between. The length of the CDR3 is 13 residues. Per germline, CDR1 GTSNPN and CDR2 SVGIG (reference sequence). Full variable domain (outside the CDR3, taken from reference TRBV30 and TRBJ2-7): SQTIHQWPATLVQPVGSPLSLECTVEGTSNPNLYWYRQAAGRGLQLLFYSVGIGQISSEVPQNLSASRPQDRQFILSSKKLLLSDSGFYLCAWSVNEAYEQYFGPGTRLTVT.

The rearrangement joins TRBV9 to TRBJ2-6, with D possibly matching TRBD1 (5 bases). The V gene's germline CDR1 is SGDLS and CDR2 YYNGEE. This CDR3 is 16 amino acids long. V dropped 0 bases and J dropped 0 bases, with 7 bases sitting between them. CDR3 loop: CASSVGGNSGANVLTF. DNA for the CDR3: TGTGCCAGCAGCGTAGGGGGCAACTCTGGGGCCAACGTCCTGACTTTC.

This chain links TRBV28 with TRBJ2-7; D unclear. This CDR3 contains 12 residues. The V gene's germline CDR1 is MDHEN and CDR2 SYDVKM. V was trimmed by 3 bases and J by 2 bases, leaving 5 bases between them. In DNA, the CDR3 is TGTGCCAGCAGTTTTCTGACCTACGAGCAGTACTTC. Translation gives CASSFLTYEQYF.

This chain joins TRBV7-9 and TRBJ2-5, with D hard to call. Trimming stripped 5 bases from V and 2 bases from J, with 12 bases between. Germline V lookup: CDR1 SEHNR, CDR2 FQNEAQ (reference sequence). The CDR3 totals 14 residues. This chain's CDR3 is CASSPMGPQETQYF. The CDR3, as DNA: TGTGCCAGCAGCCCTATGGGCCCTCAAGAGACCCAGTACTTC.

This clone occurred a few times. This sequence joins TRBV6-5 and TRBJ1-5, with D maybe TRBD1 (6 bases). The CDR3 spans 15 residues. Trimming stripped 5 bases from V and 4 bases from J, with 15 bases between. CDR1 is MNHEY and CDR2 is SVGAGI in the germline V gene. The CDR3 reads CASSIGQQRNQPQHF. The CDR3 nucleotides are TGTGCCAGCAGTATAGGACAGCAACGAAATCAGCCCCAGCATTTT.

This clone turned up a few times. The chain uses TRBV7-9 and TRBJ1-5; perhaps TRBD1 as D (5 bases). Germline V gene lookup returns CDR1 SEHNR and CDR2 FQNEAQ (reference sequence). V gave up 2 bases and J gave up 4 bases, with 12 bases separating them. The CDR3 extends over 15 amino acids. The CDR3, as DNA: TGTGCCAGCAGCTTAACGGGGGAGTGGAATCAGCCCCAGCATTTT. This codes for CASSLTGEWNQPQHF.

The chain's CDR3 is CASSRPGRTTLEAFF. The CDR3 bases are TGTGCCAGCAGTCGACCCGGGCGAACCACCCTTGAAGCTTTCTTT. The chain links TRBV28 to TRBJ1-1; no clear D gene. Germline CDR1 reads MDHEN; CDR2 reads SYDVKM. The CDR3 sequence is 15 residues long. Trimming removed 5 bases from V and 7 bases from J, with 20 bases in between.

This clone was counted a few times. The V gene is TRBV6-1, the J gene TRBJ2-4; D gene uncertain. The V end lost 6 bases, the J end lost 0 bases, and 12 bases lay between the germline ends. CDR3 length: 15 amino acids. Germline V gene data show CDR1 as MNHNS and CDR2 as SASEGT. CDR3 region: CASRSDLLAKNIQYF. In nucleotides, the CDR3 is TGTGCCAGCAGATCCGACTTGTTAGCCAAAAACATTCAGTACTTC.

The chain carries TRBV29-1 and TRBJ2-3, with 9 bases identical to TRBD2. This CDR3 has 15 amino acids. The junction had 11 bases not matched to a gene; V was cut back by 6 bases and J by 4 bases. The germline gives CDR1 SQVTM, CDR2 ANQGSEA. The CDR3 coding sequence is TGCAGCGTCCCGAGAGCGGGAGGCCGGGCAGATACGCAGTATTTT. This codes for CSVPRAGGRADTQYF.

The rearrangement links TRBV4-1 to TRBJ2-5, with 16 bases matching TRBD2. The J segment lost 5 bases and the V segment lost 4 bases, leaving 7 bases of the junction unmatched. Germline CDR1 reads MGHRA; CDR2 reads YSYEKL. The CDR3 is 17 amino acids. The CDR3 bases are TGCGCCAGCAGCCGCGGGACTAGCGGGAGGGTGGGGGAGACCCAGTACTTC. It translates to CASSRGTSGRVGETQYF.

This CDR3 reads CASSLTGTAISYEQYF. CDR3 bases: TGTGCCAGCAGTTTAACCGGGACAGCGATTTCCTACGAGCAGTACTTC. This sequence joins TRBV27 and TRBJ2-7; 7 bases line up with TRBD1. J was trimmed by 1 base and V by 2 bases; bases with no gene match: 8. CDR1 is MNHEY, CDR2 SMNVEV, per germline (reference sequence). The CDR3 length is 16 residues.

This chain links TRBV27 with TRBJ1-2, with D perhaps matching TRBD1 (5 bases). The CDR3 has 14 amino acids. V was trimmed by 3 bases and J by 2 bases, leaving 10 bases between them. Germline V CDR1 and CDR2: MNHEY, SMNVEV (reference sequence). The CDR3 nucleotides are TGTGCCAGCAGTTTGGGACCTCGCAACTATGGCTACACCTTC. Its protein product is CASSLGPRNYGYTF.

The chain couples TRBV5-1 to TRBJ2-2; D is unclear. The CDR3 spans 13 residues. Trimming stripped 1 base from V and 8 bases from J, with 9 bases between. The V gene's germline CDR1 is SGHRS and CDR2 YFSETQ. CDR3 residues: CASSLNLGGELFF. As DNA, the CDR3 is TGCGCCAGCAGCTTGAATCTAGGTGGGGAGCTGTTTTTT.

The sample holds one count of this clone. The rearrangement links TRBV19 to TRBJ1-1; 7 nucleotides align to TRBD1. V shed 7 bases, J shed 11 bases, and the junction held 19 bases outside the gene matches. Germline CDR1 is LNHDA and CDR2 is SQIVND (reference sequence). This CDR3 contains 15 residues. CDR3 sequence reads: CASMRPGRGKVTAFF. In DNA form, the CDR3 reads TGTGCCAGTATGCGACCGGGCAGGGGGAAAGTAACGGCTTTCTTT. Drawing the rest from reference TRBV19 and TRBJ1-1, the complete variable domain is DGGITQSPKYLFRKEGQNVTLSCEQNLNHDAMYWYRQDPGQGLRLIYYSQIVNDFQKGDIAEGYSVSREKKESFPLTVTSAQKNPTAFYLCASMRPGRGKVTAFFGQGTRLTVV.

This clone has ten or more counts. The gene calls are TRBV10-3 and TRBJ1-5, with 7 positions matching TRBD1. This CDR3 contains 14 residues. Germline CDR1 and CDR2: ENHRY and SYGVKD. The V gene end was trimmed by 7 bases and the J gene end by 1 base; junction bases not matched to a gene: 4. The CDR3 spells CAINDRESNQPQHF. The CDR3 DNA sequence: TGTGCCATCAACGACAGGGAGAGCAATCAGCCCCAGCATTTT.

This chain joins TRBV28 and TRBJ2-7, with D tentatively TRBD1 (6 bases). The germline V gene encodes CDR1 MDHEN and CDR2 SYDVKM. The CDR3 has 15 amino acids. V gave up 5 bases and J gave up 3 bases, with 17 bases separating them. CDR3 in DNA: TGTGCCAGCAGTACTTATACAGGGTCGTACTACGAGCAGTACTTC. Its protein is CASSTYTGSYYEQYF.

This chain uses TRBV5-5 with TRBJ2-1; 12 bases fit TRBD2. V shed 4 bases, J shed 6 bases, and the junction held 8 bases outside the gene matches. Germline values: CDR1 SGHKS, CDR2 YYEKEE (reference sequence). The CDR3 length is 16 residues. CDR3 DNA: TGTGCCAGCAGCCGCTGGACTAGCGGGATTCCCAATGAGCAGTTCTTC. Translation gives CASSRWTSGIPNEQFF. The full variable domain, completed using reference TRBV5-5 and TRBJ2-1, is DAGVTQSPTHLIKTRGQQVTLRCSPISGHKSVSWYQQVLGQGPQFIFQYYEKEERGRGNFPDRFSARQFPNYSSELNVNALLLGDSALYLCASSRWTSGIPNEQFFGPGTRLTVL.

This clone was counted a few times. The chain recombines TRBV10-3 with TRBJ1-2, with a weak D call TRBD1 (5 bases). Per the germline V gene, CDR1 is ENHRY and CDR2 is SYGVKD. Trimming left V 5 bases short and J 2 bases short, with 15 bases between. The length of the CDR3 is 15 residues. The CDR3 sequence: CAISSSGAWNYGYTF. CDR3 nucleotide sequence: TGTGCCATCAGTTCTTCCGGGGCCTGGAACTATGGCTACACCTTC.

This chain joins TRBV10-1 and TRBJ1-1; D not certain. The CDR3 length is 15 residues. V was trimmed by 0 bases and J by 4 bases, leaving 12 bases between them. Per germline, CDR1 WNHNN and CDR2 SYGVQD (reference sequence). The CDR3 DNA follows: TGCGCCAGCAGTGAGTCGATCCGCGGCGGCACTGAAGCTTTCTTT. It translates to CASSESIRGGTEAFF.

In its sample, this clone was seen once. V usage is TRBV7-2 and J usage is TRBJ2-1; 10 bases line up with TRBD1. The germline gives CDR1 SGHTA, CDR2 FQGNSA. The V and J ends lost 3 bases and 8 bases, in that order; junction bases with no gene match: 4. This CDR3 has 14 amino acids. Here the CDR3 reads CASSLGQGFHEQFF. In nucleotides, the CDR3 is TGTGCCAGCAGCTTGGGACAGGGGTTCCATGAGCAGTTCTTC.

This clone turned up a few times. This rearrangement joins TRBV9 to TRBJ1-1, with D unresolved. CDR1 and CDR2 from the germline V gene are SGDLS and YYNGEE. The CDR3 contains 14 residues. V lost 1 base and J lost 1, with 8 bases in between. Here the CDR3 DNA reads TGTGCCAGCAGCGTAAGTCCACAGAACACTGAAGCTTTCTTT. Protein product: CASSVSPQNTEAFF.

V usage is TRBV19 and J usage is TRBJ1-5; D is possibly TRBD1 (5 bases). V lost 5 bases, J lost 2 bases, and 10 bases lay in between. Germline V CDR1 and CDR2: LNHDA, SQIVND (reference sequence). This CDR3 is 14 amino acids long. The CDR3, as DNA: TGTGCCAGTAGTCCTGGGGGACGCAATCAGCCCCAGCATTTT. Translation gives CASSPGGRNQPQHF.

The chain couples TRBV5-1 to TRBJ1-3; weak D call: TRBD1 (5 bases). Germline CDR1 is SGHRS and CDR2 is YFSETQ. Trimming removed 2 bases at V and 0 bases at J, with 9 bases between. The CDR3 consists of 15 residues. CDR3 DNA: TGCGCCAGCAGCTTTTCGGGGGTCTCTGGAAACACCATATATTTT. Translated, it gives CASSFSGVSGNTIYF.

The chain links TRBV9 to TRBJ2-1, with D tentatively TRBD1 (6 bases). This CDR3 is 14 amino acids long. The V and J ends lost 0 bases and 5 bases respectively, with 9 bases between them. Germline loops: CDR1 SGDLS, CDR2 YYNGEE. The CDR3: CASSVDWTDNEQFF. Here the CDR3 DNA reads TGTGCCAGCAGCGTAGACTGGACAGACAATGAGCAGTTCTTC. The full variable domain, its missing parts supplied by reference TRBV9 and TRBJ2-1, is DSGVTQTPKHLITATGQRVTLRCSPRSGDLSVYWYQQSLDQGLQFLIQYYNGEERAKGNILERFSAQQFPDLHSELNLSSLELGDSALYFCASSVDWTDNEQFFGPGTRLTVL.